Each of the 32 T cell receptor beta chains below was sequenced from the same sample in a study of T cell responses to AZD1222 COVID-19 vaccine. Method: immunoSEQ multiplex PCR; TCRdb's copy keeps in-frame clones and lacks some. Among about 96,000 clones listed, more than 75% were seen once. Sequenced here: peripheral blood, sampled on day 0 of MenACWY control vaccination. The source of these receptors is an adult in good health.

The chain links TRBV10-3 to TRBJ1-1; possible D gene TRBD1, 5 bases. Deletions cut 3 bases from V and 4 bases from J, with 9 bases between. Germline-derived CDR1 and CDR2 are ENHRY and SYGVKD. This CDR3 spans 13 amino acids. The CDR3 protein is CAISEQGATEAFF. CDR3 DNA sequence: TGTGCCATCAGTGAACAAGGGGCCACTGAAGCTTTCTTT.

The CDR3 region is CASNEDVEINSPLHF. The DNA of the CDR3 is TGTGCCAGCAACGAGGACGTAGAAATTAATTCACCCCTCCACTTT. The chain couples TRBV7-9 to TRBJ1-6; D gene unclear. The CDR3 length is 15 residues. V dropped 7 bases and J dropped 6 bases, with 16 bases sitting between them. From germline, CDR1 is SEHNR and CDR2 FQNEAQ (reference sequence).

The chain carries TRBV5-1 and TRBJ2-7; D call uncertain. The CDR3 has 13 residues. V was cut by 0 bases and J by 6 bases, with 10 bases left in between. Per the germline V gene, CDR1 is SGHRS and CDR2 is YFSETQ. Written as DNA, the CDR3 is TGCGCCAGCAGCTTGGCCTATCCCTTCGAGCAGTACTTC. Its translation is CASSLAYPFEQYF.

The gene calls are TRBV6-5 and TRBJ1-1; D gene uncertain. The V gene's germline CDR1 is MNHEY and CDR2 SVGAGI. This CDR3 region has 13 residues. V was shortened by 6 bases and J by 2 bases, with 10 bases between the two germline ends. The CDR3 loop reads CASRTPPNTEAFF. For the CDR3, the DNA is TGTGCCAGCAGAACACCCCCCAACACTGAAGCTTTCTTT.

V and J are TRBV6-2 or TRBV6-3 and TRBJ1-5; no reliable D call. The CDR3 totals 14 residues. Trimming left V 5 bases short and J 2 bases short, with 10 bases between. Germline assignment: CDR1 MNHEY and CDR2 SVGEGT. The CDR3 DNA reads TGTGCCAGCAGTCCAGGTAGTGGCAATCAGCCCCAGCATTTT. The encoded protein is CASSPGSGNQPQHF.

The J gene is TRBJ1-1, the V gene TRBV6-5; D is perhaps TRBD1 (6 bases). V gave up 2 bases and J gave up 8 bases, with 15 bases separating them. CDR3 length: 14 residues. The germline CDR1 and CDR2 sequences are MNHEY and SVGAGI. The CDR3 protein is CASSYLTPDSEAFF. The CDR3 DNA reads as TGTGCCAGCAGTTACCTTACACCGGACAGCGAAGCTTTCTTT.

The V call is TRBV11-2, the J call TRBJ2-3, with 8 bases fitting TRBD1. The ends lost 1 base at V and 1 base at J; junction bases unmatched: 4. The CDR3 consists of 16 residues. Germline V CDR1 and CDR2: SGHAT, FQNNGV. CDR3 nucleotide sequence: TGTGCCAGCAGCTTAGCAGGACAGGGCGGCACAGATACGCAGTATTTT. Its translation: CASSLAGQGGTDTQYF.

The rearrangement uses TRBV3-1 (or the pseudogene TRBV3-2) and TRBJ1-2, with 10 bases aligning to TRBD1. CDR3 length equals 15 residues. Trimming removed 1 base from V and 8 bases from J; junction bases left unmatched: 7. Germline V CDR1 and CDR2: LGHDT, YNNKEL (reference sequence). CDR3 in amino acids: CASSQGPDRGTGYTF. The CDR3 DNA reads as TGTGCCAGCAGCCAAGGACCGGACAGGGGGACCGGCTACACCTTC.

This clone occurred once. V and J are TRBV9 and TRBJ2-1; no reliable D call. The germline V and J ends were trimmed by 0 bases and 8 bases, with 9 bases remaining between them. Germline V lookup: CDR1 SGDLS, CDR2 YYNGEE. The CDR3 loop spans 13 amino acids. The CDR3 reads CASSVEPADEQFF. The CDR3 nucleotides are TGTGCCAGCAGCGTAGAACCAGCCGATGAGCAGTTCTTC. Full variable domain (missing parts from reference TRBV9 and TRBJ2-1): DSGVTQTPKHLITATGQRVTLRCSPRSGDLSVYWYQQSLDQGLQFLIQYYNGEERAKGNILERFSAQQFPDLHSELNLSSLELGDSALYFCASSVEPADEQFFGPGTRLTVL.

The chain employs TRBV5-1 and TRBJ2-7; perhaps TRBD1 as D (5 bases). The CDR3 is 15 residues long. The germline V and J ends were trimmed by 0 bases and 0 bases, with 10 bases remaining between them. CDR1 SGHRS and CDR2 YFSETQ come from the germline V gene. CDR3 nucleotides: TGCGCCAGCAGCTTGGGGGGCGAGAGCTCCTACGAGCAGTACTTC. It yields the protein CASSLGGESSYEQYF.

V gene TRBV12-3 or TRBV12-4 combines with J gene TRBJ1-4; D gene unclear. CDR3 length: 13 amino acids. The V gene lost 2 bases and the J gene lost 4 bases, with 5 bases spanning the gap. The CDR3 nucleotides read TGTGCCAGCAGTTTAAACGATAATGAAAAACTGTTTTTT. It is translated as CASSLNDNEKLFF.

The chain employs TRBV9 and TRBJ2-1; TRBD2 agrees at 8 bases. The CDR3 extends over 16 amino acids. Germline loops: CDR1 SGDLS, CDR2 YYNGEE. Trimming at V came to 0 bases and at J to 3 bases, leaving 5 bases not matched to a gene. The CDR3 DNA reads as TGTGCCAGCAGCGTAGCGGGGGGGGCTAGCTACAATGAGCAGTTCTTC. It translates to CASSVAGGASYNEQFF.

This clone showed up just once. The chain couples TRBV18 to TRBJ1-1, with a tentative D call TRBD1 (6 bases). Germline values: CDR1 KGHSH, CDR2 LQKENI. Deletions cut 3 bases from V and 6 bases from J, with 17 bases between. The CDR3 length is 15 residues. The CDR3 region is CASSPSVGGYSEAFF. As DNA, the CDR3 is TGTGCCAGCTCACCCTCTGTAGGGGGATATTCTGAAGCTTTCTTT.

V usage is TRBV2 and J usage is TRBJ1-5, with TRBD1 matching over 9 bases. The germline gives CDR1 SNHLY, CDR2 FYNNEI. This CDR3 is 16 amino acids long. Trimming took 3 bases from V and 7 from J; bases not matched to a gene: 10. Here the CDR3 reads CASSETGTGWRQPQHF. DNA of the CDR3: TGTGCCAGCAGTGAGACCGGGACAGGGTGGAGGCAGCCCCAGCATTTT.

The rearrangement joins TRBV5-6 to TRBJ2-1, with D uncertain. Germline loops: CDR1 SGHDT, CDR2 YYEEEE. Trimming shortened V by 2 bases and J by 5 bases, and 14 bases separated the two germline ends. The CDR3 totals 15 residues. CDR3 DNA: TGTGCCAGCAGCTTAGTAGGGCTACAAAACAATGAGCAGTTCTTC. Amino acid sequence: CASSLVGLQNNEQFF.

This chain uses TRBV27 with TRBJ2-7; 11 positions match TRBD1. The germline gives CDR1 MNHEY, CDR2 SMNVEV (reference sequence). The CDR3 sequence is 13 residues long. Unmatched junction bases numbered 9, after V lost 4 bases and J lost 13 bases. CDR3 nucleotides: TGTGCCAGCAGTTCATCACCGGGACAGGGGGTCTACTTC. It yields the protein CASSSSPGQGVYF.

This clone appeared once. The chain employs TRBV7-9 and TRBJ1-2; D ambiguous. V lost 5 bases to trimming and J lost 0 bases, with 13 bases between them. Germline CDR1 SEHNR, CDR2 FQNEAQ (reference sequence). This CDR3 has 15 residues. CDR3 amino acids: CASSALTGTNYGYTF. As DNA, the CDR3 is TGTGCCAGCAGCGCCCTGACGGGAACTAACTATGGCTACACCTTC. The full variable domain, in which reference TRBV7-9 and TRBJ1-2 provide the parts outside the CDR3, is DTGVSQNPRHKITKRGQNVTFRCDPISEHNRLYWYRQTLGQGPEFLTYFQNEAQLEKSRLLSDRFSAERPKGSFSTLEIQRTEQGDSAMYLCASSALTGTNYGYTFGSGTRLTVV.

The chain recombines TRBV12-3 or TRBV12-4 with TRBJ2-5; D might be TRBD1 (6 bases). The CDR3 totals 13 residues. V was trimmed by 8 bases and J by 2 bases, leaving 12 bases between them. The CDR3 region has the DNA TGTGCCAGCGGCCGGGACAAACAAGAGACCCAGTACTTC. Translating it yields CASGRDKQETQYF.

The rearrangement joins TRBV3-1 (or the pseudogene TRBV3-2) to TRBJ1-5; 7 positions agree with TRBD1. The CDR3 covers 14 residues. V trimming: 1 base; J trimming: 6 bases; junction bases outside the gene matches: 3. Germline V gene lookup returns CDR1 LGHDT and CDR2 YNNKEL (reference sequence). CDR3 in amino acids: CASSQGTGVQPQHF. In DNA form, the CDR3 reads TGTGCCAGCAGCCAAGGCACAGGGGTTCAGCCCCAGCATTTT.

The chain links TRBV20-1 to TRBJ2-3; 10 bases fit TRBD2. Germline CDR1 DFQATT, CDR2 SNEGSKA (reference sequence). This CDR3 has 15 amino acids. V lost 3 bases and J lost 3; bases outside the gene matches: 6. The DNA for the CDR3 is TGCAGTGCTAGTCCCCCTAGCGGGAGAACAGATACGCAGTATTTT. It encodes CSASPPSGRTDTQYF.

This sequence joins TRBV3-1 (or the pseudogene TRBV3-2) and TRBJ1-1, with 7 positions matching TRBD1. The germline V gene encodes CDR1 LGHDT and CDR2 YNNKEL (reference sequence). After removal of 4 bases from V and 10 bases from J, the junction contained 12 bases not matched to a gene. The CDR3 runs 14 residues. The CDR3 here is CASSLRGAGGRAFF. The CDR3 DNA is TGTGCCAGCAGCCTCCGTGGGGCAGGGGGGAGAGCTTTCTTT.

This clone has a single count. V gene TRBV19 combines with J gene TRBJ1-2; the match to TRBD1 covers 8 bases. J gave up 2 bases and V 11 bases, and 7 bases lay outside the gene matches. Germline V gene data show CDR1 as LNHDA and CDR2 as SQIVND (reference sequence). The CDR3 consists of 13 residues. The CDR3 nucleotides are TGTGCCTGTACAGGGGGAGTAAACTATGGCTACACCTTC. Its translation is CACTGGVNYGYTF.

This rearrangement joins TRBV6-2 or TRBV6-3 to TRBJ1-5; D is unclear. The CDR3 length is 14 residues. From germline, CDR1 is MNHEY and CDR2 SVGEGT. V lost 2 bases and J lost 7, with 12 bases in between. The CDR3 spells CASSYAAGGQPQHF. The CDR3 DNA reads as TGTGCCAGCAGTTACGCTGCAGGCGGGCAGCCCCAGCATTTT.

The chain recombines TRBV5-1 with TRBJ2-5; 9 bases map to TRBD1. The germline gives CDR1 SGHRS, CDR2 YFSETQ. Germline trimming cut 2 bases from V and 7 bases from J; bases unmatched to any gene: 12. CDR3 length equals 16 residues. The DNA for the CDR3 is TGCGCCAGCAGCTTAGGGACAGGGTCAAATCGGGGGACCCAGTACTTC. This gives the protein CASSLGTGSNRGTQYF.

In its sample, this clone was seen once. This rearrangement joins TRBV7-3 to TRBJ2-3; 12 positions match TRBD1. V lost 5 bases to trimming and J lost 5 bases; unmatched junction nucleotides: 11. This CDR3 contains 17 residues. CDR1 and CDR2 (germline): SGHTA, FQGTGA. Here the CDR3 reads CASSPGDRGRNRDTQYF. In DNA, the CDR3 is TGTGCCAGCAGCCCTGGGGACAGGGGGCGCAATAGAGATACGCAGTATTTT.

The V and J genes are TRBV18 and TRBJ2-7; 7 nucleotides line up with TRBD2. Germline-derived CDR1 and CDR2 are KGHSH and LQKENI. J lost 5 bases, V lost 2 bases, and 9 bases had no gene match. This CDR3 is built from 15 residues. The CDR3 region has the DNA TGTGCCAGCTCACCAAGAGTGGCGGGAGCAGACGAGCAGTACTTC. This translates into CASSPRVAGADEQYF.

CDR3 bases: TGTGCCAGCAGTTTCATCTTTAGCACAGATACGCAGTATTTT. Protein: CASSFIFSTDTQYF. The gene calls are TRBV27 and TRBJ2-3; no reliable D call. The CDR3 sequence is 14 residues long. V was shortened by 3 bases and J by 0 bases, with 7 bases between the two germline ends. Germline CDR1 is MNHEY and CDR2 is SMNVEV (reference sequence).

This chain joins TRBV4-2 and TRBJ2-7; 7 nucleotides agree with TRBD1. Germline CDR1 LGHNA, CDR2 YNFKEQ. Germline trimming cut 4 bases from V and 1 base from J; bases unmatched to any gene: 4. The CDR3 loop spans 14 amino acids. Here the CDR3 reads CASSRGQVSYEQYF. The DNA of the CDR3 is TGTGCCAGCAGCCGAGGACAGGTTTCCTACGAGCAGTACTTC.

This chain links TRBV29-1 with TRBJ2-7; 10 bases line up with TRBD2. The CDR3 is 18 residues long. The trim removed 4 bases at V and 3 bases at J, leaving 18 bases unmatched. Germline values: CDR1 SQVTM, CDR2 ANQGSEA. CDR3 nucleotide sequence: TGCAGCGTTGTAGGCGAACTTACCGGGACTAGCGACTTCTACGAGCAGTACTTC. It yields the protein CSVVGELTGTSDFYEQYF.

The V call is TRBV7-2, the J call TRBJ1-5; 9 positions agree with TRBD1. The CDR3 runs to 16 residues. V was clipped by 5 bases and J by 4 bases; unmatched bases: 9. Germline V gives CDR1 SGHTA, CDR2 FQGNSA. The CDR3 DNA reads TGTGCCAGCAGCGCAGGGGGACAGGGTATGAATCAGCCCCAGCATTTT. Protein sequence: CASSAGGQGMNQPQHF.

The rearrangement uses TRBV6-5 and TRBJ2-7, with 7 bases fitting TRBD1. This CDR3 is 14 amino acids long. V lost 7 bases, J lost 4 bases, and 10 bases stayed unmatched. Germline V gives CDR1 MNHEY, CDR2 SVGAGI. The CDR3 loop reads CASMTGTNRYEQYF. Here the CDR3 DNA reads TGTGCCAGCATGACAGGGACCAATCGATACGAGCAGTACTTC.

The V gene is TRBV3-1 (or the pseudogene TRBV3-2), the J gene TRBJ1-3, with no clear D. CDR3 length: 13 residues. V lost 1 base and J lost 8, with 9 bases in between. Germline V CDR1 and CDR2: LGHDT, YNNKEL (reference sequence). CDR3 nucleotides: TGTGCCAGCAGCCAAGGGCTGAAGGACACCATATATTTT. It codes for CASSQGLKDTIYF.